This entry describes one T cell receptor (beta chain). Its antigen has not been determined. Base qualities are missing; no much larger clone stands one base away. The cohort was made up of hundreds of healthy bone marrow donors. At the time of sampling, every cohort member was nominally healthy, though immune exposures that went unrecorded were likely present. The donor was CMV seronegative and was included in the group of 352 seronegative cohort members. Every donor gave a peripheral blood sample, and the peripheral blood mononuclear cells from that sample were used for TCR beta sequencing. The Qiagen DNeasy Blood Extraction Kit was used to extract genomic DNA from the blood cell samples. Libraries were constructed by the immunoSEQ multiplex PCR assay. The multiplex PCR relied on a mix of 60 forward primers for TCR Vbeta segments and 13 reverse primers for TCR Jbeta segments. Amplification of the CDR3 region of rearranged TCR beta genes was performed with a multiplex PCR assay on genomic DNA. On the Illumina HiSeq System, the amplified TCR beta libraries were sequenced as 87-base-pair reads. The published analysis was carried out like this. A later analysis tallied tens of millions of unique TCR beta chains across the 650 to 750 repertoires, and approximately 9.9 million of those chains were shared by two or more donors. To remove PCR and sequencing errors, raw reads were error-corrected and collapsed into unique sequences using a nearest-neighbor algorithm that merged closely related sequences. CDR3 sequences were aligned to IMGT reference sequences to assign V, D and J gene segments. Each retained sequence needed at least a six-nucleotide match to both a V gene segment and a J gene segment. Rearrangements were called productive when the CDR3 lacked stop codons and stayed in frame with V and J; all others were non-productive. CDR3 was defined by IMGT convention, running from the second conserved V-encoded cysteine to the conserved J-encoded phenylalanine. The earlier analysis of about 570 of the donors excluded any sequence lacking an unambiguous match to a single V gene segment. An earlier analysis of 587 of the donors called V segments functional above 56.7% productive rearrangements and segregating when the between-donor standard deviation exceeded 5%. To diagnose cytomegalovirus status from the catalog of TCR beta chain sequences, a statistical classification framework was built. In a later analysis, V and J genes were assigned by comparing TCR nucleotide sequences against IMGT/GENE-DB human TR gene sequences. In a later analysis, CDR3 sequences and most-parsimonious VDJ recombination scenarios were assigned using the TCRdist pipeline. In a later analysis, each TCR beta chain was defined by its CDR3 amino acid sequence together with its V-gene family, and reads without a unique V-gene family were excluded. As a way to deal with suspected cross-contamination and a sequencing artifact, a later analysis dropped 500 to 700 nucleotide sequences that were highly shared and had low generation probability. For each public chain, a later analysis derived a clonal expansion index from normalized ranks of inferred template counts within each repertoire. In a later analysis, generation probabilities were computed using a VDJ recombination model fitted to out-of-frame rearrangements, and the results were checked against IGoR. Hypergeometric tests were used in a later analysis to score TCR-TCR, TCR-HLA and TCR-CMV co-occurrence, with a repertoire-size bias correction applied to the TCR pairs. False discovery rates were estimated in a later analysis by permuting HLA or CMV assignments 20 times. A later analysis grouped co-occurring TCRs with DBSCAN, adding TCRdist sequence similarity when clustering within HLA-allele-positive subsets. Co-occurrence clustering excluded repertoires with fewer than 30,000 or more than 120,000 public chains, plus five with anomalous nucleotide sharing. The immuneACCESS repertoire file appears here via TCRdb, limited to in-frame rearrangements. These files lack a portion of the clones; in checked studies, under half of the deficit traces to unresolved V genes, and the cause of the others is not known. V and J calls and clone size come straight from that table; D and trimming were deduced from the DNA. The sample data list about 130,000 clones, and approximately 85% of these were observed just once. More than 1.5% of the sample lies in the top ten.

The data derive from a study of cytomegalovirus exposure and HLA in healthy donors (dated by TCRdb to about 2017). Context from the whole study: An earlier analysis of approximately 590 of the donors reported about 250 Gb of sequence data and approximately 110 million unique TCR beta sequences from 150 million to 200 million T cells. An early release covering 500 to 750 HLA-typed donors comprised about 290 gigabases of sequencing data and around 85 million unique TCR sequences. Among the 398 genotyped donors, approximately 76% belonged to the genetic ancestry cluster associated with self-reported Caucasian donors. The study was designed to test whether signatures of past pathogen exposure could be identified by cataloging public T cell receptors. Using immunosequencing, the study profiled T cell repertoires from some 670 subjects and related those repertoires to cytomegalovirus serostatus. In addition to the first cohort of 666 subjects, a separate validation cohort of approximately 120 different subjects was used. High-throughput TCR immunosequencing, statistical association of individual TCRs with disease status, and machine learning were combined to predict cytomegalovirus infection status. To study patterns of TCR occurrence, a later analysis re-analyzed previously published TCR beta repertoires from 666 donors and added high-resolution HLA genotyping. Rather than drawing on any new phenotypic data, the later analysis identified candidate immune exposures from TCR beta sequences and the way those sequences occurred across donors. An earlier analysis of 587 of the donors applied high-throughput TCR beta sequencing to assess whether each TCR beta V gene segment acted as functional or pseudogenic. Donor age, sex, ethnicity and CMV serostatus were compiled alongside the repertoire data. In a later genetic analysis, genome-wide SNP genotypes for about 55% of the 666 donors were used, and that subset was treated as a discovery cohort. All discovery cohort repertoires had been generated using a single sequencing platform. Class I and class II HLA loci were covered by the typing at four-digit resolution. The number of typed donors differed by locus: about 620-630 for A, B, C, DRB1 and DQB1; some 540 for DQA1; approximately 600 for DPA1; and roughly 450 for DPB1. Because of strong linkage in the cohort, a few DR-DQ haplotypes were treated as single units for association and clustering. Among several hundred genotyped donors of the cohort, an average of about 240,000 unique TCR beta nucleotide sequences was sequenced per donor, of which about 20% were non-productive.

Including cysteine and phenylalanine, the CDR3 has 16 amino acids. Kept here is only the CDR3 DNA, which spans 48 bases and is read in frame from base 1. CDR1 and CDR2 (SGHTS, YDEGEE) derive from the germline V gene. Unmatched junction bases come to 12, with V trimmed by 4 bases and J by 5 bases. General findings and caveats noted by the study authors: The cohort was sequenced for TCR beta chains only, and without alpha or paired-chain data the features that could be detected were limited. In a later genetic analysis, fewer N-insertions in productive TCRs were reported among donors in an Asian-associated ancestry cluster than the approximately 670-donor mean. A cluster of highly shared sequence variants was judged likely to represent a technical artifact of the sequencing pipeline. A few of the identified cytomegalovirus-associated TCR beta chains were confirmed in vitro to be specific for cytomegalovirus antigens. Because HLA typing was missing for some donors at each locus, association tests included only the typed subset. According to a later analysis, most CMV-associated TCR beta chains appeared to be HLA-restricted, and the HLA associations seemed to be driven largely by CMV exposure. When HLA alleles, especially DR and DQ, strongly co-occurred, attributing TCR associations to individual alleles was difficult. Most TCR sequences were seen in very few donors, while some public TCRs were found in many individuals. Some IMGT-functional V segments, including TRBV6-2 and TRBV6-3, could not be told apart with the 87-base-pair reads, so those segments were excluded. Correlated functional status among segregating V segments might be attributable to linkage disequilibrium, but an unknown experimental factor could not be ruled out. The study gave a list of 150 to 200 TCR beta chains associated with cytomegalovirus. Sequencing depth was assumed to be roughly uniform across donors in the presence/absence analyses, though that assumption may not hold. Over 15 rarely observed V segments, including chromosome 9 orphons, were excluded from the earlier analysis of approximately 500 of the donors because counts were too low. An earlier analysis of around 500 of the donors showed that most TCR beta V segments appeared in productive rearrangements either about 90% or about 30% of the time, which broadly matched IMGT annotations. A further reported finding was that TCR beta sequences accurately predicted the HLA-A and HLA-B alleles for most subjects in the first cohort. Compared with equally common non-associated chains, HLA-associated TCR beta chains in a later analysis were more clonally expanded and had lower generation probabilities. The only immune exposure information available for the cohort was CMV serostatus. The authors suggested that the approach could potentially be extended to other disease states and immunological phenotypes. V-gene and J-gene trimming of TCR beta chains was associated with a missense DCLRE1C variant in a later genetic analysis, and the association was replicated in an independent cohort. In a later analysis, about 17,000 TCR beta sequences were associated with specific HLA alleles at a false discovery rate of 0.05. The classifier was reported to diagnose cytomegalovirus status with high specificity and sensitivity in both the original cohort and the validation cohort. Several of the top co-occurrence clusters appeared to be linked to parvovirus B19, influenza, CMV and Epstein-Barr virus, according to a later analysis. In a later analysis, the rate of TCR association differed among HLA loci, with DRB1 alleles having the most associated TCRs and HLA-C alleles having the fewest.

The receptor was derived from a boy between 10 and 17 years old in good health and CMV-seronegative. Sequencing was performed on PBMCs. This chain joins TRBV5-8 to TRBJ2-5; 9 bases in the junction line up with TRBD1. The DNA sequence follows: TGTGCCAGCAGCCCCGAACCAACAGGGGGCGGGGAGACCCAGTACTTC. Its coded protein is CASSPEPTGGGETQYF.